One and the same sample provided the 4 T cell receptor beta chains below, sequenced in a study of radiation and T cells in renal cell carcinoma. TCRdb's copy holds only in-frame clones and misses some; the assay was immunoSEQ multiplex PCR. The sample gives under 200,000 clones, around 89% of which show up once; about 10% is in the top ten. The time point is: blood 4 weeks post-SBRT, at nephrectomy. Treatment specified: 15 Gy SBRT to primary tumor, nephrectomy 4 weeks later. The specimen was blood, collected from a patient whose treatment included radiotherapy and nephrectomy. These receptor sequences come from a woman in her forties or fifties with renal cell carcinoma.

This clone was observed a handful of times. The CDR3 bases are TGTGCCAGTAGTATGCCAGGGAACTATGGCTACACCTTC. Amino acid sequence: CASSMPGNYGYTF. The gene calls are TRBV19 and TRBJ1-2; weak D call: TRBD1 (5 bases). This CDR3 comprises 13 residues. Trimming left V 3 bases short and J 2 bases short, with 7 bases between. Germline V gene data show CDR1 as LNHDA and CDR2 as SQIVND (reference sequence).

V usage is TRBV6-1 and J usage is TRBJ1-2; 9 nucleotides match TRBD1. Germline V gives CDR1 MNHNS, CDR2 SASEGT. The J segment lost 8 bases and the V segment lost 3 bases, leaving 4 bases of the junction unmatched. CDR3 length equals 13 residues. The DNA for the CDR3 is TGTGCCAGCAGTGAGCGACAGGGGGTAGGCTACACCTTC. This codes for CASSERQGVGYTF.

The chain recombines TRBV5-1 with TRBJ2-3; D is unclear. V lost 4 bases to trimming and J lost 3 bases, with 12 bases between them. CDR1 and CDR2 from the germline V gene are SGHRS and YFSETQ. The CDR3 runs 14 residues. CDR3 nucleotides: TGCGCCAGCAGCGGTAGTGGTTGGACAGATACGCAGTATTTT. This gives the protein CASSGSGWTDTQYF.

This clone was counted between two and nine times. V usage is TRBV11-3 and J usage is TRBJ1-1; D call uncertain. V gave up 1 base and J gave up 2 bases, with 11 bases separating them. This CDR3 region has 15 residues. Germline V gene sequence: CDR1 SGHNT, CDR2 YENEEA. The CDR3: CASSLGGSGNTEAFF. The DNA of the CDR3 is TGTGCCAGCAGCTTAGGGGGAAGTGGAAACACTGAAGCTTTCTTT.